This T cell receptor beta chain appears in the sequencing data of a study of T cell responses to AZD1222 COVID-19 vaccine. Germline lookup yields CDR1 SGHAT and CDR2 FQNNGV. The J segment lost 7 bases and the V segment lost 4 bases, leaving 12 bases of the junction unmatched. The CDR3 extends over 16 amino acids. Generated by immunoSEQ multiplex PCR, the TCRdb table keeps only in-frame clones and is missing some. The sample records about 46,000 clones, 85% to 90% being singletons. Second-dose timings of about 4 or about 12 weeks were pooled. Study-wide results and limits: Baseline serostatus was positive in only a handful of AZD1222 recipients. The study reported that nearly half of spike-specific TCRs target unmutated variant regions. Repertoires were obtained solely post-peak T cell response.

With regard to this clone: Its antigen remains unidentified.

The sequences come from peripheral blood, collected 28 days after the second AZD1222 dose. V is TRBV11-2 and J is TRBJ2-1; 8 bases map to TRBD2. The receptor's source is an adult who received the AZD1222 COVID-19 vaccine. CDR3 amino acids: CASSYHSGTTTNEQFF. The CDR3 nucleotides are TGTGCCAGCAGCTATCATAGCGGGACCACAACGAATGAGCAGTTCTTC.